One sample yielded the 20 T cell receptor beta chains listed below, sequenced in a study of long-term antiretroviral therapy in people with HIV. The immunoSEQ assay was v3.0, run at survey level. Clones were sequenced by immunoSEQ multiplex PCR, and TCRdb holds only the in-frame ones, with some missing. The table lists 20,000 to 25,000 clones, around 81% of them singletons. The sample consisted of unsorted PBMCs, taken 1.6 years after starting antiretroviral therapy. These receptors originate from a man between 35 and 55 years old with HIV.

The genes are TRBV5-6 and TRBJ2-5, with a tentative D call TRBD2 (6 bases). The germline gives CDR1 SGHDT, CDR2 YYEEEE. V lost 4 bases and J 2 bases, leaving 12 bases between the germline ends. This CDR3 has 14 amino acids. The CDR3 loop reads CASSGGATQETQYF. The CDR3 bases are TGTGCCAGCAGCGGCGGGGCCACACAAGAGACCCAGTACTTC.

This clone was observed a handful of times. The chain links TRBV4-1 to TRBJ1-2, with TRBD1 identical over 8 bases. CDR3 length equals 15 residues. The germline CDR1 and CDR2 sequences are MGHRA and YSYEKL. J gave up 4 bases and V 3 bases, and 7 bases lay outside the gene matches. CDR3: CASSQLDRASYGYTF. In DNA, the CDR3 is TGCGCCAGCAGCCAGCTGGACAGGGCCTCCTATGGCTACACCTTC.

The chain recombines TRBV12-5 with TRBJ2-7, with no clear D. This CDR3 is built from 17 residues. CDR1 and CDR2 (germline): LGHNT, FRNRAP. Trimming took 0 bases from V and 0 from J, leaving 15 bases between them. The CDR3 here is CASGLVLARSHSYEQYF. CDR3 DNA sequence: TGTGCTAGTGGTTTGGTACTTGCCAGGTCCCACTCCTACGAGCAGTACTTC.

V and J are TRBV6-5 and TRBJ2-2, with D perhaps assigned TRBD1 or TRBD2 (5 bases each). Per the germline V gene, CDR1 is MNHEY and CDR2 is SVGAGI. The germline V and J ends were trimmed by 11 bases and 4 bases, with 11 bases remaining between them. This CDR3 contains 12 residues. The CDR3: CAGRGPTGELFF. In nucleotides, the CDR3 is TGTGCCGGAAGGGGACCCACCGGGGAGCTGTTTTTT.

The chain joins TRBV6-6 to TRBJ1-5; D unresolved. Trimming cost V 0 bases and J 3 bases, with 9 bases left between them. Germline CDR1 MNHNY, CDR2 SVGAGI (reference sequence). This CDR3 is built from 15 residues. CDR3 DNA: TGTGCCAGCAGTTACTCAGGCAGTATCAATCAGCCCCAGCATTTT. This translates into CASSYSGSINQPQHF.

The chain joins TRBV19 to TRBJ2-2; weak D call: TRBD1 (6 bases). The CDR3 has 17 residues. Germline V gene lookup returns CDR1 LNHDA and CDR2 SQIVND (reference sequence). Trimming removed 2 bases from V and 1 base from J, with 14 bases in between. CDR3 loop: CASSIYWGQENTGELFF. In nucleotides, the CDR3 is TGTGCCAGTAGTATATATTGGGGGCAGGAGAACACCGGGGAGCTGTTTTTT.

V gene TRBV12-5 combines with J gene TRBJ1-1; D gene ambiguous. This CDR3 comprises 13 residues. Germline V CDR1 and CDR2: LGHNT, FRNRAP. Trimming took off 1 base at V and 0 bases at J, with 3 bases between the two ends. The CDR3 spells CASGLGVNTEAFF. CDR3 in DNA: TGTGCTAGTGGTTTGGGGGTGAACACTGAAGCTTTCTTT.

The CDR3: CASSVTGGGNYGYTF. DNA for the CDR3: TGTGCCAGCAGCGTGACAGGGGGAGGGAACTATGGCTACACCTTC. The V gene is TRBV13, the J gene TRBJ1-2; 9 bases align to TRBD1. The CDR3 runs to 15 residues. Germline V gene data show CDR1 as PRHDT and CDR2 as FYEKMQ (reference sequence). After removal of 5 bases from V and 2 bases from J, the junction contained 6 bases not matched to a gene.

The V call is TRBV6-5, the J call TRBJ1-1; D not resolved. The CDR3 is 13 amino acids. V shed 5 bases and J shed 1 base, with 8 bases lying between them. Germline V lookup: CDR1 MNHEY, CDR2 SVGAGI. The CDR3 sequence: CASSPRPNTEAFF. The CDR3 DNA is TGTGCCAGCAGTCCCCGGCCGAACACTGAAGCTTTCTTT.

The chain employs TRBV9 and TRBJ1-2; tentative D call: TRBD1 (6 bases). V was pared by 4 bases and J by 7 bases, with 17 bases between. This CDR3 contains 14 residues. Germline V gene sequence: CDR1 SGDLS, CDR2 YYNGEE. As DNA, the CDR3 is TGTGCCAGCAGCCCCACCCGAGGACAGCTTGGCTACACCTTC. Its translation: CASSPTRGQLGYTF.

The chain joins TRBV7-6 to TRBJ2-6; D is undetermined. There are 19 residues in the CDR3. Trimming left V 5 bases short and J 0 bases short, with 20 bases between. Germline loops: CDR1 SGHVS, CDR2 FNYEAQ. The CDR3 region is CASSKTTGPRSSGANVLTF. CDR3 sequence (DNA): TGTGCCAGCAGCAAGACCACCGGGCCCCGGAGCTCTGGGGCCAACGTCCTGACTTTC.

V usage is TRBV27 and J usage is TRBJ2-3; a weak D match, TRBD1 (5 bases). CDR1 is MNHEY and CDR2 is SMNVEV in the germline V gene (reference sequence). The CDR3 consists of 14 residues. V dropped 3 bases and J dropped 1 base, with 8 bases sitting between them. This CDR3 is CASSLGRGTDTQYF. The CDR3 nucleotides are TGTGCCAGCAGTTTGGGCAGGGGCACAGATACGCAGTATTTT.

The chain joins TRBV7-9 to TRBJ1-2; tentatively, D is TRBD1 (6 bases). The CDR3 loop spans 16 amino acids. Trimming removed 4 bases from V and 2 bases from J, with 17 bases in between. The germline V gene encodes CDR1 SEHNR and CDR2 FQNEAQ (reference sequence). The CDR3 loop reads CASSSISGGRNYGYTF. In nucleotides, the CDR3 is TGTGCCAGCAGCTCTATAAGCGGGGGCCGGAACTATGGCTACACCTTC.

In the case of this clone: Germline and junction disagree at one end, which may indicate a read error. V is TRBV5-4 and J is TRBJ2-7; 12 bases line up with TRBD1. The CDR3 runs 13 residues. The germline V gene encodes CDR1 SGHNT and CDR2 YYREEE (reference sequence). CDR3 coding DNA: TGTGCCAGCAGCCTGTGGGACAGGGGGCTTTTTAGCTTC. Translating gives CASSLWDRGLFSF.

This clone has only a few counts. The chain links TRBV19 to TRBJ1-5, with D unresolved. The ends were cut back, 1 base at V and 8 bases at J, with 12 bases in the middle. This CDR3 spans 14 amino acids. CDR1 and CDR2 (germline): LNHDA, SQIVND (reference sequence). The CDR3 sequence is CASSIAWEGEPQHF. The DNA for the CDR3 is TGTGCCAGTAGTATAGCCTGGGAAGGCGAGCCCCAGCATTTT.

The chain combines TRBV5-1 with TRBJ1-2; no clear D. V lost 4 bases to trimming and J lost 3 bases, with 19 bases between them. The CDR3 contains 16 residues. The germline V gene has CDR1 SGHRS and CDR2 YFSETQ. Written as DNA, the CDR3 is TGCGCCAGCAGCGACCACCGGTTTACAGCGGACTATGGCTACACCTTC. Its translation: CASSDHRFTADYGYTF.

The rearrangement links TRBV30 to TRBJ1-4, with 11 bases that match TRBD1. The CDR3 length is 14 residues. Trimming at V came to 2 bases and at J to 7 bases, leaving 3 bases not matched to a gene. Germline V gene sequence: CDR1 GTSNPN, CDR2 SVGIG (reference sequence). Here the CDR3 reads CAWSRTGGLEKLFF. The CDR3 nucleotides are TGTGCCTGGAGTAGGACAGGGGGCCTTGAAAAACTGTTTTTT.

The V and J genes are TRBV7-9 and TRBJ2-1; 8 bases are shared with TRBD1. Germline-derived CDR1 and CDR2 are SEHNR and FQNEAQ (reference sequence). V dropped 4 bases and J dropped 7; count of bases not matched to a gene: 6. The CDR3 length is 14 residues. CDR3 bases: TGTGCCAGCAGCTACGGGACAGGCAAAAATGAGCAGTTCTTC. This codes for CASSYGTGKNEQFF.

This chain uses TRBV9 with TRBJ1-1, with D perhaps TRBD1 (6 bases). Germline V gene sequence: CDR1 SGDLS, CDR2 YYNGEE. V was cut by 0 bases and J by 0 bases, with 12 bases left in between. The CDR3 is 16 residues long. DNA of the CDR3: TGTGCCAGCAGCGTAGGGAGGACAGTTATGAACACTGAAGCTTTCTTT. It encodes CASSVGRTVMNTEAFF.

The chain uses TRBV10-3 and TRBJ2-7; TRBD1 might be the D (6 bases). Germline values: CDR1 ENHRY, CDR2 SYGVKD. Trimming stripped 2 bases from V and 4 bases from J, with 9 bases between. This CDR3 spans 13 amino acids. DNA for the CDR3: TGTGCCATCAGTGAGCCAAGGGGGTACGAGCAGTACTTC. The encoded protein is CAISEPRGYEQYF.